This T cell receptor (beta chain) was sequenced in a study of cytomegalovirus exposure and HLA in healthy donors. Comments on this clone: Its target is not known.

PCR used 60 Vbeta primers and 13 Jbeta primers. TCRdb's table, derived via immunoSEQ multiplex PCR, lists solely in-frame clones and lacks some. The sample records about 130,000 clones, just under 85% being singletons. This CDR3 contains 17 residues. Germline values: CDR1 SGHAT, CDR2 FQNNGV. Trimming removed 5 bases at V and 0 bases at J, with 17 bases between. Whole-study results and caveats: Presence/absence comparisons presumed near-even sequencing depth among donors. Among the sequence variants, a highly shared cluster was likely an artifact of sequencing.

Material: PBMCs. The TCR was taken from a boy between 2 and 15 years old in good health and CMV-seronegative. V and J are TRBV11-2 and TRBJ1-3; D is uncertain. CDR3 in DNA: TGTGCCAGCAGCCCCGGAGGGAGTCCGAACTCTGGAAACACCATATATTTT. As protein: CASSPGGSPNSGNTIYF.